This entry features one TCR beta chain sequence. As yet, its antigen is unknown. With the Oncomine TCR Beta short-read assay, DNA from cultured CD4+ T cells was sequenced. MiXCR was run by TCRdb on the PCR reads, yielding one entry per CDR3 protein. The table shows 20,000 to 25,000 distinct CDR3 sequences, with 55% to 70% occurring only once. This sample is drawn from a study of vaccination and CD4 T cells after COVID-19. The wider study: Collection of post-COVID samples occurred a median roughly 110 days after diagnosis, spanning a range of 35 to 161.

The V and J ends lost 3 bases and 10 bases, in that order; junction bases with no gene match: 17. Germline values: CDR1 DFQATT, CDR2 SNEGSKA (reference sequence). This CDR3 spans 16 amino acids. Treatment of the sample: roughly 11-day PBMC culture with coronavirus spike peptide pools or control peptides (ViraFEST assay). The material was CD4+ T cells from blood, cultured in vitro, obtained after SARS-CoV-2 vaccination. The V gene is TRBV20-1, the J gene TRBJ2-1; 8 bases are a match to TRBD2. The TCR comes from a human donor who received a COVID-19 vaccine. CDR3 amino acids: CSASFGGGNVGLEQFF. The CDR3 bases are TGCAGTGCTAGTTTCGGGGGGGGGAATGTGGGGCTAGAGCAGTTCTTC.